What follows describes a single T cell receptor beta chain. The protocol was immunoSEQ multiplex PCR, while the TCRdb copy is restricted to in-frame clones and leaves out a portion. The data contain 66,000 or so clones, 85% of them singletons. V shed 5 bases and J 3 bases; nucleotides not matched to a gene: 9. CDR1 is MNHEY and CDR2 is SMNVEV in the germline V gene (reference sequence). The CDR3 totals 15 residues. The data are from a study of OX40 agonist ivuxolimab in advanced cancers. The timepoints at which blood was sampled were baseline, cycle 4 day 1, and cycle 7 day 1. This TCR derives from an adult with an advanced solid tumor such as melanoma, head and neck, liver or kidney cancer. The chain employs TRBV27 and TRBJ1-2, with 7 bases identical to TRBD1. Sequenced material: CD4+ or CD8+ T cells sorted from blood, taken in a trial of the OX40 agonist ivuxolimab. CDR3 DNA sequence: TGTGCCAGCAGTAGGCGGGGACAGCCAGACTATGGCTACACCTTC. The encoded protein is CASSRRGQPDYGYTF.